This T cell receptor (beta chain) emerged from a study of OX40 agonist ivuxolimab in advanced cancers. Comments on this clone: A junction end diverges from the germline sequence, so it may reflect a read error.

Germline CDR1 reads LNHNV; CDR2 reads YYDKDF (reference sequence). This CDR3 is 16 amino acids long. Assay used: immunoSEQ multiplex PCR; TCRdb lists only in-frame clones, some missing. The table shows more than 65,000 clones, with about 94% occurring only once. This sequence originates from an adult with an advanced solid tumor such as melanoma, head and neck, liver or kidney cancer. The V call is TRBV15, the J call TRBJ2-3; the match to TRBD2 covers 9 bases. The source was CD4+ or CD8+ T cells sorted from blood, collected in a trial of the OX40 agonist ivuxolimab. The CDR3 bases are TGTGCCACCAGCAGAGGGACTAGCGTAGGCACAGGTACGCAGTATTTT. Translated: CATSRGTSVGTGTQYF.